The sequence of this T cell receptor beta chain was determined in a study of blood T cell repertoires in COVID-19. Libraries were prepared by immunoSEQ multiplex PCR; TCRdb keeps only in-frame clonotypes and omits some of them. The top ten hold 3.6% of the sample, which has 180,000 or so clones, around 82% seen once. The CDR3 covers 17 residues. The V and J ends lost 8 bases and 3 bases respectively, with 22 bases between them. Germline CDR1 SNHLY, CDR2 FYNNEI. This rearrangement joins TRBV2 to TRBJ1-4; D perhaps matches TRBD1 (5 bases). The TCR comes from a woman aged 45-65 years in a cohort exposed to, infected with or recovered from COVID-19 (not recorded which). The material sequenced was PBMCs or T cells enriched from blood (not recorded which). CDR3 region: CASRPRQFQQANEKLFF. In nucleotides, the CDR3 is TGTGCCAGCCGGCCCCGACAGTTCCAGCAGGCTAATGAAAAACTGTTTTTT.